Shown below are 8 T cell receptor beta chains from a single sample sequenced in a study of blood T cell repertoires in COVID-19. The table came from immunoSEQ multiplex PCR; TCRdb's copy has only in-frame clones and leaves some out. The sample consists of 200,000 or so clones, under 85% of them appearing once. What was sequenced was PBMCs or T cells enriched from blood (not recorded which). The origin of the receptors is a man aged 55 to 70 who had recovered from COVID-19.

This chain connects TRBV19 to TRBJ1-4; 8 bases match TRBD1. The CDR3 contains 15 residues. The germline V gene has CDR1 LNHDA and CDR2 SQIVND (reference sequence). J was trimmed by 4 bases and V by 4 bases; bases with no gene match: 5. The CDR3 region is CASSRGTGGNEKLFF. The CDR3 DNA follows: TGTGCCAGTAGTAGAGGGACAGGTGGTAATGAAAAACTGTTTTTT.

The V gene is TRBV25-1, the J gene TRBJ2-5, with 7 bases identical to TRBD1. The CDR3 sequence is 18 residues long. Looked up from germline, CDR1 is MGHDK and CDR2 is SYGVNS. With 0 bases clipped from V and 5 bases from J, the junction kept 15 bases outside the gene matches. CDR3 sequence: CASSEYPGGPGRGETQYF. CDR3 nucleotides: TGTGCCAGCAGTGAATACCCCGGAGGTCCAGGCAGGGGGGAGACCCAGTACTTC.

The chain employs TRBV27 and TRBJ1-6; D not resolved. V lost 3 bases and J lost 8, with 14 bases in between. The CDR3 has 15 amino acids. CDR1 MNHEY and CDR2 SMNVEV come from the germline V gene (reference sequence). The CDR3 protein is CASSFTGLRDSPLHF. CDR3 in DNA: TGTGCCAGCAGTTTTACGGGATTACGGGATTCACCCCTCCACTTT.

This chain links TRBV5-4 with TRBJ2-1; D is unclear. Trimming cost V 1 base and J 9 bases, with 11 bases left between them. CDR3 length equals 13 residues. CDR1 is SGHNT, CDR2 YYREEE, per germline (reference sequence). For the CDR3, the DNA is TGTGCCAGCAGCTTGCCCAATGCAGGTGAGCAGTTCTTC. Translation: CASSLPNAGEQFF.

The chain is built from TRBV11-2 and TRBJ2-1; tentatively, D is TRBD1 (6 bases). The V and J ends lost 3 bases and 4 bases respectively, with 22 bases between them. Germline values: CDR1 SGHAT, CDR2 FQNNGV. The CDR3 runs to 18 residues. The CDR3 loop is CASSFLPEGTRNYNEQFF. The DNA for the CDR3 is TGTGCCAGCAGCTTTCTCCCGGAAGGGACACGGAATTACAATGAGCAGTTCTTC.

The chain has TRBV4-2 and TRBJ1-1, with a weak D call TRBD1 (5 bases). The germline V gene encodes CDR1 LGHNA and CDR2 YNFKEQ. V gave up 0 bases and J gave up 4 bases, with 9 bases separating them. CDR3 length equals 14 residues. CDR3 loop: CASSQEVQGTEAFF. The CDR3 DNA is TGTGCCAGCAGCCAAGAGGTCCAGGGCACTGAAGCTTTCTTT.

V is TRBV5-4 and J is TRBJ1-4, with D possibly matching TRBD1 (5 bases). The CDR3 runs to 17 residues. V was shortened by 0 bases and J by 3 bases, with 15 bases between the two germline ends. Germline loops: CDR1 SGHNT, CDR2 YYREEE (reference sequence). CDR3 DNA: TGTGCCAGCAGCTTGGGTTCCGGGGGTTCTGCTAATGAAAAACTGTTTTTT. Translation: CASSLGSGGSANEKLFF.

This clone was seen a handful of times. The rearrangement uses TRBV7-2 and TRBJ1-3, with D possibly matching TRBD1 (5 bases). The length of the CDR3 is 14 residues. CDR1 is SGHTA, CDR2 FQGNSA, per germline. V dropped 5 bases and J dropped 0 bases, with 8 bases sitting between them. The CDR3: CASSPGPSGNTIYF. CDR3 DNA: TGTGCCAGCAGCCCAGGGCCCTCTGGAAACACCATATATTTT.